Shown below are 5 T cell receptor beta chains from a single sample sequenced in a study of cytomegalovirus exposure and HLA in healthy donors. This PCR relied on a set of 60 Vbeta primers and 13 Jbeta primers. Repertoires were generated with immunoSEQ multiplex PCR, while TCRdb's copy carries only in-frame clones and drops some. The profile covers approximately 77,000 clones, with approximately 78% appearing a single time and approximately 4.5% taken by the ten largest. What was sequenced was PBMCs. The receptor source for this set is a man aged 35 to 55 in good health and CMV-seronegative.

This clone has only a few counts. The rearrangement joins TRBV29-1 to TRBJ1-2; D is undetermined. Trimming removed 4 bases at V and 5 bases at J, with 8 bases between. Germline values: CDR1 SQVTM, CDR2 ANQGSEA. The CDR3 spans 11 residues. CDR3: CSVGTDYGYTF. CDR3 nucleotides: TGCAGCGTTGGAACTGATTATGGCTACACCTTC. The variable domain in full, with the rest retrieved from reference TRBV29-1 and TRBJ1-2, is SAVISQKPSRDICQRGTSLTIQCQVDSQVTMMFWYRQQPGQSLTLIATANQGSEATYESGFVIDKFPISRPNLTFSTLTVSNMSPEDSSIYLCSVGTDYGYTFGSGTRLTVV.

The J gene is TRBJ2-7, the V gene TRBV11-2, with D maybe TRBD1 (6 bases). Germline-derived CDR1 and CDR2 are SGHAT and FQNNGV. V lost 11 bases to trimming and J lost 2 bases, with 13 bases between them. The CDR3 runs to 12 residues. CDR3 sequence (DNA): TGTGCCTCCCAGGGGCGGACCTACGAGCAGTACTTC. It specifies CASQGRTYEQYF.

In this sample, this clone turned up a few times. The rearrangement links TRBV10-3 to TRBJ1-3; possibly TRBD1 for D (5 bases). This CDR3 contains 15 residues. Looked up from germline, CDR1 is ENHRY and CDR2 is SYGVKD. With 4 bases removed from V and 2 bases from J, the gap between germline ends came to 12 bases. As DNA, the CDR3 is TGTGCCATCAGTGTAACGGGGGAGCCTGGAAACACCATATATTTT. It yields the protein CAISVTGEPGNTIYF.

This chain links TRBV20-1 with TRBJ1-2; D is undetermined. The germline V and J ends were trimmed by 6 bases and 8 bases, with 7 bases remaining between them. This CDR3 spans 9 amino acids. Per germline, CDR1 DFQATT and CDR2 SNEGSKA (reference sequence). CDR3: CSATEGYTF. In DNA, the CDR3 is TGCAGTGCCACGGAGGGCTACACCTTC.

This clone has just a few counts. This sequence joins TRBV4-1 and TRBJ1-4; D unresolved. Trimming took 5 bases from V and 4 from J, leaving 5 bases between them. Germline CDR1 reads MGHRA; CDR2 reads YSYEKL. The CDR3 has 12 amino acids. The CDR3 DNA follows: TGCGCCAGCAGCGACTATAATGAAAAACTGTTTTTT. Protein: CASSDYNEKLFF.